Listed below are T cell receptor beta chains from one sample, sequenced in a study of cytomegalovirus exposure and HLA in healthy donors. The table came from immunoSEQ multiplex PCR; TCRdb's copy has only in-frame clones and leaves some out. The table lists some 150,000 clones, less than 80% of them singletons. The sequencing sample was made of PBMCs. These receptors were collected from a man between 35 and 55 years old in good health and CMV-seronegative. The CDR3 runs from the conserved cysteine through the conserved F or W. D genes are given only for firm matches. Size is stated for part of the rows, as once, few or many counts, or as a class when the clone is expanded.

TRBJ1-2 | NA | TRBD1 | TRBV18 | CASSPGQTVYGYTF | TGTGCCAGCTCACCGGGACAGACAGTCTATGGCTACACCTTC
TRBJ2-7 | NA | TRBD2 | TRBV12-5 | CASVGLVYYEQYF | TGTGCTAGTGTAGGACTAGTCTACTACGAGCAGTACTTC
TRBJ1-2 | NA | NA | TRBV30 | CATGGVLGYTF | TGTGCAACAGGTGGGGTCTTAGGCTACACCTTC
TRBJ2-5 | NA | NA | TRBV19 | CASRQTTKETQYF | TGTGCCAGTAGGCAGACTACCAAAGAGACCCAGTACTTC
TRBJ2-7 | NA | TRBD1 | TRBV18 | CASSSTGTGTYYEQYF | TGTGCCAGCTCCTCAACCGGGACAGGGACGTACTACGAGCAGTACTTC
TRBJ2-3 | NA | TRBD1 | TRBV6-1 | CASSALTGMMYF | TGTGCCAGCAGTGCGTTGACAGGGATGATGTATTTT
TRBJ1-1 | NA | NA | TRBV9 | CASSVKAVGTEAFF | TGTGCCAGCAGCGTAAAGGCGGTGGGTACTGAAGCTTTCTTT
TRBJ2-7 | NA | NA | TRBV10-3 | CAIRSAGSTYEQYF | TGTGCCATCAGGTCCGCGGGCTCCACCTACGAGCAGTACTTC
TRBJ2-1 | once | NA | TRBV9 | CASSVGSEMASEQFF | TGTGCCAGCAGCGTAGGGAGTGAGATGGCTTCTGAGCAGTTCTTC
TRBJ2-2 | NA | NA | TRBV9 | CASSVATRSPRGTGELFF | TGTGCCAGCAGCGTAGCTACTCGGTCGCCCCGGGGCACCGGGGAGCTGTTTTTT
TRBJ1-6 | NA | TRBD1 | TRBV25-1 | CASGATGDNSPLHF | TGTGCCAGCGGGGCGACAGGGGACAATTCACCCCTCCACTTT
TRBJ2-1 | NA | TRBD1 | TRBV11-2 | CASSQQGDTYNEQFF | TGTGCCAGCAGCCAACAGGGGGATACCTACAATGAGCAGTTCTTC
TRBJ2-7 | NA | TRBD1 | TRBV7-4 | CASGGRQGRREYEQYF | TGTGCCAGCGGAGGCCGACAGGGGCGGCGAGAATACGAGCAGTACTTC
TRBJ2-3 | NA | TRBD2 | TRBV7-2 | CASSSSTSGPYF | TGTGCCAGCAGCTCATCGACTAGCGGGCCGTATTTT
TRBJ2-1 | few | TRBD2 | TRBV7-3 | CASSPSGGRDEQFF | TGTGCCAGCAGCCCTTCGGGGGGGAGGGATGAGCAGTTCTTC
TRBJ1-3 | NA | NA | TRBV12-5 | CASGSAVSGNTIYF | TGTGCTAGTGGTTCTGCGGTCTCTGGAAACACCATATATTTT
TRBJ1-4 | NA | NA | TRBV6-1 | CASSLDPTGHEKLFF | TGTGCCAGCAGTCTTGACCCGACAGGACATGAAAAACTGTTTTTT
TRBJ1-2 | few | NA | TRBV28 | CASSSGFYGYTF | TGTGCCAGCAGTTCAGGGTTCTATGGCTACACCTTC
TRBJ2-1 | few | NA | TRBV7-9 | CASSNYQGVAYNEQFF | TGTGCCAGCAGCAACTATCAGGGTGTCGCCTACAATGAGCAGTTCTTC
TRBJ1-6 | NA | TRBD1 | TRBV19 | CASSPRTGHSSPLHF | TGTGCCAGTAGTCCCCGGACAGGGCACTCTTCACCCCTCCACTTT
TRBJ2-1 | NA | TRBD2 | TRBV7-9 | CASSSLAGGLSSYNEQFF | TGTGCCAGCAGCTCTCTAGCGGGGGGGCTGAGCTCCTACAATGAGCAGTTCTTC
TRBJ2-7 | NA | TRBD1 | TRBV6-5 | CASGVLDRAEQYF | TGTGCCAGCGGAGTTTTGGACAGGGCCGAGCAGTACTTC
TRBJ2-7 | NA | NA | TRBV2 | CASKGDGTYEQYF | TGTGCCAGCAAGGGGGACGGAACCTACGAGCAGTACTTC
TRBJ1-2 | NA | NA | TRBV7-9 | CASSSIGGRNGYTF | TGTGCCAGCAGCTCTATAGGCGGGAGGAATGGCTACACCTTC
TRBJ2-3 | NA | NA | TRBV5-4 | CASSLGAADTQYF | TGTGCCAGCAGCTTGGGGGCCGCGGATACGCAGTATTTT
TRBJ1-1 | few | TRBD1 | TRBV5-1 | CASSPDRAGNTEAFF | TGCGCCAGCAGCCCTGACAGGGCGGGGAACACTGAAGCTTTCTTT
TRBJ2-7 | NA | NA | TRBV5-1 | CASSLGTGHLLSEQYF | TGCGCCAGCAGCTTGGGGACGGGACACCTTCTCTCCGAGCAGTACTTC
TRBJ2-1 | NA | NA | TRBV13 | CASSLAASRRIF | TGTGCCAGCAGCTTAGCGGCTAGCCGGCGGATCTTC
TRBJ2-3 | NA | TRBD2 | TRBV4-2 | CASSQGALAGGSTDTQYF | TGTGCCAGCAGCCAAGGGGCTCTAGCGGGGGGGAGCACAGATACGCAGTATTTT
TRBJ1-4 | NA | NA | TRBV4-1 | CASSQEPGKVLEKLFF | TGCGCCAGCAGCCAGGAGCCAGGGAAGGTTCTTGAAAAACTGTTTTTT
TRBJ1-6 | NA | TRBD1 | TRBV19 | CASAQGDPYNSPLHF | TGTGCCAGTGCACAGGGGGACCCCTATAATTCACCCCTCCACTTT
TRBJ2-1 | once | TRBD2 | TRBV5-6 | CASRQAGGADNEQFF | TGTGCCAGCAGGCAGGCCGGGGGGGCGGACAATGAGCAGTTCTTC
TRBJ2-7 | NA | TRBD1 | TRBV30 | CAWNPTGVIGEQYF | TGTGCCTGGAATCCGACAGGGGTGATCGGCGAGCAGTACTTC
TRBJ2-7 | NA | TRBD1 | TRBV28 | CASRPTGTGHEQYF | TGTGCCAGCAGACCGACAGGGACAGGTCACGAGCAGTACTTC
TRBJ2-3 | NA | NA | TRBV27 | CASSWRGQASTDTQYF | TGTGCCAGCAGTTGGAGAGGGCAGGCTAGCACAGATACGCAGTATTTT
TRBJ2-1 | NA | TRBD2 | TRBV7-9 | CASSFGLAIYNEQFF | TGTGCCAGCAGCTTTGGACTAGCGATATACAATGAGCAGTTCTTC
TRBJ2-1 | NA | TRBD1 | TRBV27 | CASSPHDRGPYNEQFF | TGTGCCAGCAGTCCCCACGACAGGGGGCCCTACAATGAGCAGTTCTTC
TRBJ2-1 | NA | TRBD2 | TRBV9 | CASSVGSGVGNEQFF | TGTGCCAGCAGCGTAGGTAGCGGGGTGGGCAATGAGCAGTTCTTC
TRBJ2-7 | NA | TRBD2 | TRBV6-5 | CASSYLTSGGYEQYF | TGTGCCAGCAGTTACCTTACTAGCGGGGGATACGAGCAGTACTTC
TRBJ2-7 | NA | NA | TRBV7-2 | CASSDYTSGTAGREQYF | TGTGCCAGCAGCGATTATACTTCCGGGACAGCGGGTCGCGAGCAGTACTTC
TRBJ2-6 | NA | NA | TRBV7-8 | CASSLVQALDSGANVLTF | TGTGCCAGCAGCTTAGTACAGGCATTAGACTCTGGGGCCAACGTCCTGACTTTC
TRBJ2-5 | NA | NA | TRBV18 | CASSPLASQETQYF | TGTGCCAGCTCACCACTCGCCAGCCAAGAGACCCAGTACTTC
TRBJ2-5 | NA | TRBD2 | TRBV5-5 | CASSFGTSGGVETQYF | TGTGCCAGCAGCTTCGGGACTAGCGGGGGGGTTGAGACCCAGTACTTC
TRBJ2-7 | NA | TRBD2 | TRBV28 | CASSPVRGGAGTLYEQYF | TGTGCCAGCAGTCCCGTCCGCGGTGGAGCGGGGACGCTCTACGAGCAGTACTTC
TRBJ1-5 | NA | NA | TRBV6-5 | CASSYPGARTQHF | TGTGCCAGCAGTTACCCGGGAGCCCGGACCCAGCATTTT
TRBJ1-2 | NA | TRBD1 | TRBV2 | CASSEWGQATNYGYTF | TGTGCCAGCAGTGAATGGGGACAGGCCACTAACTATGGCTACACCTTC
TRBJ1-3 | NA | NA | TRBV5-6 | CASSLAGGSGNTIYF | TGTGCCAGCAGCTTGGCGGGTGGCTCTGGAAACACCATATATTTT
TRBJ2-3 | NA | TRBD2 | TRBV6-4 | CASSRDGGAADTQYF | TGTGCCAGCAGTCGGGACGGGGGGGCTGCAGATACGCAGTATTTT
TRBJ2-7 | NA | NA | TRBV10-1 | CASSETLYEQYF | TGCGCCAGCAGTGAGACCCTATACGAGCAGTACTTC
TRBJ2-6 | once | NA | TRBV19 | CASKSLSGANVLTF | TGTGCCAGTAAGAGTCTTTCTGGGGCCAACGTCCTGACTTTC
TRBJ1-1 | NA | NA | TRBV4-1 | CASSQPARGRTEAFF | TGCGCCAGCAGCCAGCCCGCTCGAGGGAGGACTGAAGCTTTCTTT
TRBJ1-1 | NA | NA | TRBV5-1 | CASSLQTASTEAFF | TGCGCCAGCAGCCTTCAGACAGCGAGCACTGAAGCTTTCTTT
TRBJ2-3 | NA | NA | TRBV5-1 | CASSLFPGSDTQYF | TGCGCCAGCAGCTTGTTTCCGGGAAGCGATACGCAGTATTTT
TRBJ2-7 | NA | TRBD1 | TRBV4-1 | CASSHTGTGVREQYF | TGCGCCAGCAGCCACACCGGGACAGGGGTAAGAGAGCAGTACTTC
TRBJ2-7 | NA | TRBD1 | TRBV5-4 | CASSYDRDRGHEQYF | TGTGCCAGCAGTTACGACCGGGACAGGGGGCACGAGCAGTACTTC
TRBJ1-2 | once | TRBD1 | TRBV5-4 | CASSPRTGGFYGYTF | TGTGCCAGCAGCCCTAGGACAGGGGGATTCTATGGCTACACCTTC
TRBJ1-2 | NA | TRBD1 | TRBV29-1 | CSVEEPGQGTYGYTF | TGCAGCGTTGAAGAGCCGGGACAGGGGACCTATGGCTACACCTTC
TRBJ1-1 | NA | NA | TRBV9 | CASSVGGARNTEAFF | TGTGCCAGCAGCGTAGGCGGGGCTCGGAACACTGAAGCTTTCTTT
TRBJ2-5 | NA | TRBD2 | TRBV7-2 | CASSLGLAGQETQYF | TGTGCCAGCAGCTTAGGGCTAGCGGGCCAAGAGACCCAGTACTTC